Listed here is a single T cell receptor (beta chain). As yet, its antigen is unknown. The sample belongs to a study of cytomegalovirus exposure and HLA in healthy donors. Overall study results and limits: It was reported in a later analysis that an Asian-associated ancestry cluster showed fewer N-insertions than the 666-donor mean.

60 Vbeta and 13 Jbeta primers were used in PCR. Only in-frame clones appear in the TCRdb table, and some are missing; sequencing was by immunoSEQ multiplex PCR. The table records 150,000 to 200,000 clones, about two thirds of them present only once. The germline V gene encodes CDR1 SGDLS and CDR2 YYNGEE. This CDR3 contains 13 residues. V shed 3 bases and J 5 bases; nucleotides not matched to a gene: 4. This clonotype was obtained from a woman aged 25-40 years in good health and CMV-seronegative. The chain uses TRBV9 and TRBJ2-5, with 7 positions matching TRBD2. The sequencing input was PBMCs. Written as DNA, the CDR3 is TGTGCCAGCAGCGGGACTAGTCGGGAGACCCAGTACTTC. Translating it yields CASSGTSRETQYF.